This T cell receptor (beta chain) originates from a study of CD4+ T cells in melanoma. CDR1 and CDR2 from the germline V gene are MNHNS and SASEGT. The V and J ends lost 6 bases and 6 bases, in that order; junction bases with no gene match: 6. The CDR3 has 14 amino acids. TCRdb keeps only in-frame clones here, not all; method: immunoSEQ multiplex PCR. This sample has some 19,000 clones; roughly 78% occur once, and the top ten carry approximately 9.9%. This TCR was recovered from a human donor with melanoma. V usage is TRBV6-1 and J usage is TRBJ2-5; 11 bases match TRBD1. The CDR3 reads CASRGTGGSQTQYF. For the CDR3, the DNA is TGTGCCAGCAGAGGGACAGGGGGTTCGCAGACCCAGTACTTC.